This T cell receptor (beta chain) derives from a study of cytomegalovirus exposure and HLA in healthy donors (dated by TCRdb to the late 2010s). For context, the study as a whole: A later analysis indicated that the 90 to 150 validation repertoires were generated on the platform also employed for the approximately 690 repertoires of the first cohort. Besides the first cohort of some 670 subjects, a separate validation cohort made up of 120 different subjects was used. To predict cytomegalovirus infection status, the study combined high-throughput TCR immunosequencing, statistical association of individual TCRs with disease status, and machine learning. The aim of the study was to test whether cataloging public T cell receptors could identify signatures of past pathogen exposure. General conclusions and limits of the study: Subsequent analysis determined that TCRs grouped into clusters in the first cohort also showed a tendency toward co-occurrence across the 120 or so validation repertoires, and roughly 94% of cluster scores exceeded 0. A later analysis lacked HLA typing for the validation cohort, so it scored co-occurrence in that cohort across all 110 or so repertoires. It was suggested by the authors that the approach could potentially be generalized to other disease states and immunological phenotypes. In both the original and validation cohorts, the classifier was reported to diagnose cytomegalovirus status with high specificity and sensitivity. A total of 164 TCR beta chains were listed by the study as associated with cytomegalovirus. Three of the identified cytomegalovirus-associated TCR beta chains were confirmed in vitro to be specific for cytomegalovirus antigens. Most TCR sequences were observed very rarely across donors, whereas some public TCRs were present in many individuals.

Notes on this clone: The antigen this receptor binds is unknown. Base qualities are not provided; no much larger clone lies one nucleotide away.

Taken from the germline V gene, the CDR1 and CDR2 loops are MGHRA and YSYEKL. V is clipped by 2 bases and J by 5 bases, and the sequence between their germline boundaries is 12 bases long. Including cysteine and phenylalanine, the CDR3 has 14 amino acids. Only the CDR3 part of the read is kept: 42 bases, read in frame from the first base. Separate from the approximately 730-subject first cohort, the validation cohort of 90 to 150 subjects was the group to which the donors belonged. Receptor libraries were prepared by the immunoSEQ multiplex PCR assay. Regarding the original processing steps: A statistical classification framework was developed to diagnose cytomegalovirus status using the catalog of TCR beta chain sequences. TCRdb re-hosts the immuneACCESS table, in-frame sequences only. Its copies lack some clones; in the studies checked, an unresolved V gene accounts for under half of them, and the cause for the rest is not known. That table gives V, J and clone size, and the DNA gave D and trimming. The sample data list about 180,000 clones, and about 86% of these were observed just once. Of the sample, about 1.5% falls within the top ten clones.

The sample taken for sequencing was PBMCs. This chain joins TRBV4-1 to TRBJ2-5; the D gene cannot be named for sure. The TCR comes from a woman between 25 and 40 years old in good health and CMV-seronegative. The DNA sequence reads TGCGCCAGCAGCCAACCCCCCCCGGTGGAGACCCAGTACTTC. It specifies CASSQPPPVETQYF.